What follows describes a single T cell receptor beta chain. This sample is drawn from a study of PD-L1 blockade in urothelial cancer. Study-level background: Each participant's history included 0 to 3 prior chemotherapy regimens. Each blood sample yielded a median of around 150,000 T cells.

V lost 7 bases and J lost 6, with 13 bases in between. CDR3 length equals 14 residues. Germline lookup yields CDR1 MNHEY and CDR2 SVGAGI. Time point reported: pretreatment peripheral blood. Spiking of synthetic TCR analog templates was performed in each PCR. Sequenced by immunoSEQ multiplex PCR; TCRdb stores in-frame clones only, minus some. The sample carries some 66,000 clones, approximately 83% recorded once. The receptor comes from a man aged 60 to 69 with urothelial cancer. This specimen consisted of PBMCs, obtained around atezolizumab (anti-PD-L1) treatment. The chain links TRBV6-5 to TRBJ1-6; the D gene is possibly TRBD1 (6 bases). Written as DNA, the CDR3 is TGTGCCAGCAACACAGGACAGCTTAATTCACCCCTCCACTTT. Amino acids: CASNTGQLNSPLHF.